A selection of T cell receptor beta chains follows, all from one sample in a study of cytomegalovirus exposure and HLA in healthy donors. Using immunoSEQ multiplex PCR, the repertoire was profiled, and TCRdb retains in-frame clones only, with some absent. The sample yields tens of thousands of clones, about 79% seen once. The sample consisted of PBMCs. The origin of the receptors is a man aged 50 to 60 in good health and CMV-seronegative. Both conserved end residues are part of each CDR3. D genes are given only for firm matches. Size is stated for part of the rows, as once, few or many counts, or as a class when the clone is expanded.

-	-	TRBJ1-1	TRBV5-1	TGCGCCAGCAGCTTTCTCCGGGGTTCTGGTCAGAACACTGAAGCTTTCTTT	CASSFLRGSGQNTEAFF
-	-	TRBJ2-3	TRBV27	TGTGCCAGCAGTCTCATCGGGAGCACAGATACGCAGTATTTT	CASSLIGSTDTQYF
-	-	TRBJ2-7	TRBV19	TGTGCCAGTTCTAACCGATACTACGAGCAGTACTTC	CASSNRYYEQYF
TRBD2	-	TRBJ2-1	TRBV4-1	TGCGCCAGCAGCCGTCTTTATCCGACTAGCGGGAGCCATGAGCAGTTCTTC	CASSRLYPTSGSHEQFF
TRBD1	-	TRBJ1-3	TRBV11-2	TGTGCCAGCAGCTTAGTGAGGGACAGATCTGGAAACACCATATATTTT	CASSLVRDRSGNTIYF
TRBD1	-	TRBJ2-5	TRBV5-1	TGCGCCAGCAGCTTGGGGGACAGAGCTGGGGAGACCCAGTACTTC	CASSLGDRAGETQYF
TRBD1	-	TRBJ1-1	TRBV7-2	TGTGCCAGCAGCTTAGACTGGCGGGACAGACTGAACACTGAAGCTTTCTTT	CASSLDWRDRLNTEAFF
TRBD2	-	TRBJ2-3	TRBV28	TGTGCCAGCAGCTCTAGCGGGAACCAGCCGCAGTATTTT	CASSSSGNQPQYF
TRBD2	-	TRBJ2-3	TRBV5-1	TGCGCCAGCAGCCCCAACTTCATGGCGGCTAGCGGGAGGACTAGCACAGATACGCAGTATTTT	CASSPNFMAASGRTSTDTQYF
TRBD1	-	TRBJ1-1	TRBV28	TGTGCCAGCAGTTTAGGACAGGTAGTGAACACTGAAGCTTTCTTT	CASSLGQVVNTEAFF
-	few	TRBJ1-1	TRBV4-2	TGTGCCAGCAGCCAAGGAAAACAGGGTTGGGACACTGAAGCTTTCTTT	CASSQGKQGWDTEAFF
TRBD1	-	TRBJ2-5	TRBV28	TGTGCCAGCAGTGCGGACAGGGGCGGGGGAGAGACCCAGTACTTC	CASSADRGGGETQYF
TRBD1	-	TRBJ1-3	TRBV10-3	TGTGCCATCAGTGGTACCGGACAGGGAATCTCTGGAAACACCATATATTTT	CAISGTGQGISGNTIYF
-	-	TRBJ2-3	TRBV6-5	TGTGCCAGCACCAACCCGGGGACAGATACGCAGTATTTT	CASTNPGTDTQYF
-	-	TRBJ2-1	TRBV5-1	TGCGCCAGCAGCGAGGGACTCCTCCTTCGAATCAATGAGCAGTTCTTC	CASSEGLLLRINEQFF
-	-	TRBJ2-5	TRBV29-1	TGCAGCGTTGATACAGACGCCGTAGACTTC	CSVDTDAVDF
TRBD1	once	TRBJ2-1	TRBV29-1	TGCAGCGCGGCGATCGGACAGGGGGCGACTGGTAGTTTCTTC	CSAAIGQGATGSFF
-	-	TRBJ1-2	TRBV25-1	TGTGCCAGCAGTCAGGGAAGTGGCTACACCTTC	CASSQGSGYTF
-	-	TRBJ2-2	TRBV28	TGTGCCAGCAGTTTATTACGGGCAGGGGCGATCGGGGAGCTGTTTTTT	CASSLLRAGAIGELFF
-	-	TRBJ1-4	TRBV28	TGTGCCAGCAGTCCTGAGGAAGGGAGAGGAGAAAAACTGTTTTTT	CASSPEEGRGEKLFF
-	-	TRBJ1-5	TRBV6-5	TGTGCCAGCAGTTGGGGCAGCGATCAGCCCCAGCATTTT	CASSWGSDQPQHF
-	few	TRBJ1-1	TRBV6-5	TGTGCCAAAGAAGGGGGGGCCCGTAGGGCTTTCTTT	CAKEGGARRAFF
TRBD1	-	TRBJ2-7	TRBV7-9	TGTGCCAGCAGGCCCGACAGGGTCTACGAGCAGTACTTC	CASRPDRVYEQYF